The 6 T cell receptor beta chains below all came from one sample that was sequenced in a study of CD8+ T cells in alopecia areata (dated by TCRdb to the late 2010s). Receptor amplification or capture employed the immunoSEQ multiplex PCR assay. For TCR sequencing, RNA was extracted from every sample and reverse transcribed into cDNA to serve as template. The table comes from immuneACCESS by way of TCRdb, which keeps in-frame sequences with V and J called. Part of the clones is missing from these tables; in studies checked, under half for an unresolved V gene and the rest for unknown reasons. The sample data list fewer than 350,000 clones, and about three fifths of these were observed just once. The top ten hold under 2% of the sample. The sample's time point label, decoded: about 5 months on oral tofacitinib. The treatment or condition label corresponds to: oral pan-JAK inhibitor, 5-10 mg twice daily.

Sample: CD4+ T cells sorted from blood, taken at week 24, from a patient treated with tofacitinib. The receptors were sampled from a human donor with alopecia areata.

The rearrangement links TRBV7-2 to TRBJ2-7, with 8 bases matching TRBD1. Losses at the gene ends were 4 bases for V and 2 bases for J; bases not matched to a gene: 13. The germline V gene encodes CDR1 SGHTA and CDR2 FQGNSA. The CDR3 totals 17 residues. The DNA for the CDR3 is TGTGCCAGCAGCTCACCCATCCAGGGGGCTACGGCCTACGAGCAGTACTTC. Translating it yields CASSSPIQGATAYEQYF.

This clone was counted a single time. The rearrangement joins TRBV7-2 to TRBJ2-5; D could derive from TRBD1 or TRBD2 (6 bases each). V lost 2 bases to trimming and J lost 4 bases, with 14 bases between them. Germline V lookup: CDR1 SGHTA, CDR2 FQGNSA. This CDR3 region has 15 residues. The chain's CDR3 is CASSLPTGAGETQYF. The CDR3 nucleotides are TGTGCCAGCAGCTTACCTACGGGGGCGGGAGAGACCCAGTACTTC.

This clone was seen only a few times. This chain uses TRBV28 with TRBJ2-7; no definite D call. The CDR3 contains 11 residues. CDR1 and CDR2 (germline): MDHEN, SYDVKM. V was cut by 7 bases and J by 3 bases, with 7 bases left in between. The CDR3 sequence is CASTSDYEQYF. In DNA, the CDR3 is TGTGCCAGCACTTCTGACTACGAGCAGTACTTC. Full variable domain (outside the CDR3, taken from reference TRBV28 and TRBJ2-7): DVKVTQSSRYLVKRTGEKVFLECVQDMDHENMFWYRQDPGLGLRLIYFSYDVKMKEKGDIPEGYSVSREKKERFSLILESASTNQTSMYLCASTSDYEQYFGPGTRLTVT.

The genes are TRBV10-3 and TRBJ2-2, with 8 nucleotides matching TRBD1. CDR3 length: 17 amino acids. Germline trimming cut 2 bases from V and 3 bases from J; bases unmatched to any gene: 8. The V gene's germline CDR1 is ENHRY and CDR2 SYGVKD. The CDR3 spells CAISEPHGTGYTGELFF. CDR3 nucleotide sequence: TGTGCCATCAGTGAGCCTCACGGGACAGGTTACACCGGGGAGCTGTTTTTT.

This chain joins TRBV9 and TRBJ2-1; no clear D gene. Trimming pared 0 bases from V and 4 bases from J, leaving 11 bases between. The CDR3 covers 15 residues. The germline gives CDR1 SGDLS, CDR2 YYNGEE. The chain's CDR3 is CASSVAGPSYNEQFF. DNA of the CDR3: TGTGCCAGCAGCGTAGCCGGCCCTTCTTACAATGAGCAGTTCTTC.

J is TRBJ1-2 and V is TRBV6-5, with D perhaps matching TRBD1 (5 bases). Germline values: CDR1 MNHEY, CDR2 SVGAGI. CDR3 length: 14 residues. Trimming pared 7 bases from V and 3 bases from J, leaving 15 bases between. CDR3 loop: CASKVMGVDYGYTF. The CDR3 region has the DNA TGTGCCAGCAAGGTCATGGGGGTTGACTATGGCTACACCTTC.